The 27 T cell receptor beta chains below all came from one sample that was sequenced in a study of chronic HIV infection and antiretroviral therapy. Using its own MiXCR run on the 5' RACE reads, TCRdb lists one record per CDR3 protein. This sample has about 48,000 distinct CDR3 sequences, with about 18% found just once. Sample: peripheral blood. The receptors come from an adult who had HIV and had not received antiretroviral therapy, or was an uninfected healthy control (not recorded which).

The genes are TRBV28 and TRBJ1-5; 7 positions agree with TRBD1. In germline, CDR1 is MDHEN, CDR2 SYDVKM. The trim removed 5 bases at V and 3 bases at J, leaving 10 bases unmatched. CDR3 size: 16 residues. The CDR3 nucleotides are TGTGCCAGCAGTCCCAGGGGCAGGGGGATCAATCAGCCCCAGCATTTT. Protein product: CASSPRGRGINQPQHF.

CDR3 sequence reads: CASSSASGRALNEQFF. Written as DNA, the CDR3 is TGTGCCAGCAGTTCGGCTAGCGGGAGGGCCCTTAATGAGCAGTTCTTC. This chain connects TRBV6-6 to TRBJ2-1; 12 bases match TRBD2. Looked up from germline, CDR1 is MNHNY and CDR2 is SVGAGI (reference sequence). V dropped 4 bases and J dropped 7; count of bases not matched to a gene: 8. The CDR3 has 16 amino acids.

V and J are TRBV30 and TRBJ1-1; weak D call: TRBD1 (6 bases). V was cut by 5 bases and J by 0 bases, with 16 bases left in between. The CDR3 consists of 15 residues. CDR1 and CDR2 (germline): GTSNPN, SVGIG (reference sequence). CDR3 bases: TGTGCCTGGGGAGGGGGTCGGACGATGAACACTGAAGCTTTCTTT. Amino acids: CAWGGGRTMNTEAFF.

The chain couples TRBV5-1 to TRBJ2-7; no firm D call. Trimming stripped 3 bases from V and 3 bases from J, with 7 bases between. The length of the CDR3 is 12 residues. Germline CDR1 is SGHRS and CDR2 is YFSETQ. CDR3 residues: CASSSSNYEQYF. The CDR3 DNA reads as TGCGCCAGCAGCTCCTCAAACTACGAGCAGTACTTC.

The rearrangement joins TRBV12-3 or TRBV12-4 to TRBJ1-6; 7 nucleotides agree with TRBD1. The length of the CDR3 is 16 residues. Unmatched junction bases numbered 9, after V lost 4 bases and J lost 6 bases. The CDR3 DNA is TGTGCCAGCAGTTCCCAGCCCGGGACAGTTAATTCACCCCTCCACTTT. It yields the protein CASSSQPGTVNSPLHF.

This sequence joins TRBV7-2 and TRBJ2-1; either TRBD1 or TRBD2 may supply D (5 bases each). The CDR3 is 15 amino acids. CDR1 is SGHTA, CDR2 FQGNSA, per germline. Trimming removed 1 base from V and 8 bases from J, with 15 bases in between. CDR3 amino acids: CASSLGVRAGDEQFF. The CDR3 nucleotides are TGTGCCAGCAGCTTAGGAGTCAGGGCCGGGGATGAGCAGTTCTTC.

This chain links TRBV6-5 with TRBJ2-1; 7 nucleotides align to TRBD1. V trimming: 0 bases; J trimming: 6 bases; junction bases outside the gene matches: 5. CDR3 length: 15 amino acids. Germline V gene lookup returns CDR1 MNHEY and CDR2 SVGAGI. CDR3 region: CASSYSGGVGNEQFF. CDR3 nucleotides: TGTGCCAGCAGTTACTCAGGGGGCGTTGGCAATGAGCAGTTCTTC.

V and J are TRBV12-3 or TRBV12-4 and TRBJ1-1, with TRBD1 matching 10 bases. This CDR3 region has 15 residues. Trimming took 6 bases from V and 5 from J; bases not matched to a gene: 9. Written as DNA, the CDR3 is TGTGCCAGCAGACCATCGACAGGGGGCGGGACTGAAGCTTTCTTT. Its protein is CASRPSTGGGTEAFF.

CDR3 coding DNA: TGTGCCAGCAGCCCTCCGGTCGTAGGCGCTGAGCAGTTCTTC. This codes for CASSPPVVGAEQFF. This chain joins TRBV7-3 and TRBJ2-1; D not certain. Trimming took 5 bases from V and 9 from J, leaving 17 bases between them. The germline V gene encodes CDR1 SGHTA and CDR2 FQGTGA. CDR3 size: 14 residues.

In this sample, this clonotype turned up many times. The chain links TRBV5-1 to TRBJ1-3; the D gene is possibly TRBD1 (6 bases). The CDR3 has 15 amino acids. Per germline, CDR1 SGHRS and CDR2 YFSETQ. V shed 1 base and J shed 0 bases, with 8 bases lying between them. Written as DNA, the CDR3 is TGCGCCAGCAGCTTGACAGGGAACTCTGGAAACACCATATATTTT. This sequence encodes CASSLTGNSGNTIYF.

This clonotype has just a few counts. The V and J genes are TRBV20-1 and TRBJ1-1; D is perhaps TRBD1 (6 bases). Trimming took off 3 bases at V and 5 bases at J, with 19 bases between the two ends. Germline V gene data show CDR1 as DFQATT and CDR2 as SNEGSKA (reference sequence). The CDR3 loop spans 15 amino acids. CDR3 bases: TGCAGTGCTAGTGGGGAGGGAAGGGGGACGACTGAAGCTTTCTTT. It codes for CSASGEGRGTTEAFF.

J is TRBJ2-7 and V is TRBV11-2, with D perhaps TRBD2 (5 bases). V lost 2 bases and J lost 4, with 12 bases in between. Germline V gene data show CDR1 as SGHAT and CDR2 as FQNNGV. The CDR3 extends over 14 amino acids. Here the CDR3 DNA reads TGTGCCAGCAGCTTAAGGAGCGGCGTTTACGAGCAGTACTTC. Encoded protein: CASSLRSGVYEQYF.

The rearrangement links TRBV28 to TRBJ2-2; 7 positions match TRBD2. Germline assignment: CDR1 MDHEN and CDR2 SYDVKM. Trimming at V came to 6 bases and at J to 3 bases, leaving 4 bases not matched to a gene. The CDR3 loop spans 14 amino acids. CDR3: CASSRGGDTGELFF. The CDR3 nucleotides are TGTGCCAGCAGCCGTGGGGGGGACACCGGGGAGCTGTTTTTT.

The chain joins TRBV6-1 to TRBJ1-5; possibly TRBD1 for D (5 bases). The germline CDR1 and CDR2 sequences are MNHNS and SASEGT. The CDR3 has 16 residues. The V gene lost 5 bases and the J gene lost 2 bases, with 16 bases spanning the gap. The CDR3, as DNA: TGTGCCAGCAGTTACGGCCGGGGCGTTGGCAATCAGCCCCAGCATTTT. This gives the protein CASSYGRGVGNQPQHF.

The chain uses TRBV28 and TRBJ2-5, with 10 bases matching TRBD1. Germline CDR1 reads MDHEN; CDR2 reads SYDVKM. The CDR3 covers 14 residues. Trimming cost V 5 bases and J 5 bases; bases outside gene matches: 5. The CDR3 loop reads CASSGGQGLETQYF. The CDR3 coding sequence is TGTGCCAGCAGTGGGGGACAGGGGCTTGAGACCCAGTACTTC.

The chain joins TRBV24-1 to TRBJ2-2; tentatively, D is TRBD2 (6 bases). CDR1 and CDR2 from the germline V gene are KGHDR and SFDVKD. V lost 7 bases to trimming and J lost 6 bases, with 14 bases between them. CDR3 length: 14 amino acids. The CDR3 reads CATSPGLNAGELFF. The CDR3 bases are TGTGCCACCAGCCCGGGACTTAACGCCGGGGAGCTGTTTTTT.

This clonotype was observed a handful of times. This sequence joins TRBV2 and TRBJ1-6; D might be TRBD1 (5 bases). This CDR3 has 13 residues. Between the trimmed V and J ends, which lost 7 bases and 7 bases, there was a span of 11 bases. Germline V lookup: CDR1 SNHLY, CDR2 FYNNEI. The DNA of the CDR3 is TGTGCCAGCATTGGACAAAGGAATTCACCCCTCCACTTT. It is translated as CASIGQRNSPLHF.

The V and J genes are TRBV10-3 and TRBJ1-1; 7 nucleotides match TRBD1. The CDR3 totals 13 residues. V lost 10 bases and J lost 5; bases outside the gene matches: 10. In germline, CDR1 is ENHRY, CDR2 SYGVKD. The DNA of the CDR3 is TGTGCCACGCAAGGGGGCTGGGGAACTGAAGCTTTCTTT. It yields the protein CATQGGWGTEAFF.

This clonotype was recorded a few times. The chain combines TRBV6-5 with TRBJ2-3; a weak D match, TRBD2 (6 bases). The CDR3 is made up of 15 amino acids. V was clipped by 8 bases and J by 4 bases, with 19 bases between them. CDR1 and CDR2 (germline): MNHEY, SVGAGI. The CDR3 protein is CASFGTRNGADTQYF. In DNA form, the CDR3 reads TGTGCCAGCTTCGGGACTCGAAATGGAGCAGATACGCAGTATTTT.

This chain joins TRBV11-1 and TRBJ2-7, with D hard to call. Germline CDR1 is SGHAT and CDR2 is FQDESV (reference sequence). V lost 2 bases, J lost 1 base, and 6 bases lay in between. CDR3 length: 13 amino acids. The CDR3 reads CASSLKQSYEQYF. The CDR3 nucleotides read TGTGCCAGCAGCTTAAAGCAGTCCTACGAGCAGTACTTC.

In this sample, this clonotype turned up a few times. This rearrangement joins TRBV10-2 to TRBJ2-3; TRBD2 aligns across 7 bases. Per the germline V gene, CDR1 is WSHSY and CDR2 is SAAADI. Trimming removed 8 bases from V and 3 bases from J; junction bases left unmatched: 5. This CDR3 is 13 amino acids long. This CDR3 reads CASRGESTDTQYF. The DNA of the CDR3 is TGCGCCAGCCGGGGGGAGTCGACAGATACGCAGTATTTT.

The V and J genes are TRBV28 and TRBJ2-7, with D possibly matching TRBD2 (5 bases). Per the germline V gene, CDR1 is MDHEN and CDR2 is SYDVKM. The CDR3 consists of 15 residues. V lost 8 bases and J 0 bases, leaving 17 bases between the germline ends. CDR3 in DNA: TGTGCCAGCTGCGATGTCCATGGGAGCTCCTACGAGCAGTACTTC. It codes for CASCDVHGSSYEQYF. Full variable domain (rest looked up from reference TRBV28 and TRBJ2-7): DVKVTQSSRYLVKRTGEKVFLECVQDMDHENMFWYRQDPGLGLRLIYFSYDVKMKEKGDIPEGYSVSREKKERFSLILESASTNQTSMYLCASCDVHGSSYEQYFGPGTRLTVT.

The V and J genes are TRBV29-1 and TRBJ2-3; D gene uncertain. Per germline, CDR1 SQVTM and CDR2 ANQGSEA. V lost 8 bases, J lost 1 base, and 10 bases lay in between. The CDR3 has 12 residues. The CDR3 region is CSYRWGTDTQYF. In nucleotides, the CDR3 is TGCAGCTACCGATGGGGCACAGATACGCAGTATTTT.

This clonotype occurred a few times. V gene TRBV2 combines with J gene TRBJ2-6, with D perhaps matching TRBD1 or TRBD2 (6 bases each). Deletions cut 6 bases from V and 4 bases from J, with 19 bases between. CDR3 length: 17 amino acids. Germline loops: CDR1 SNHLY, CDR2 FYNNEI. The CDR3: CASSPLSGGPGANVLTF. The CDR3 nucleotides are TGTGCCAGCAGCCCCCTCTCCGGGGGCCCCGGGGCCAACGTCCTGACTTTC.

This clonotype was seen only a few times. The chain couples TRBV5-1 to TRBJ2-1; 8 nucleotides agree with TRBD2. CDR1 and CDR2 from the germline V gene are SGHRS and YFSETQ. Unmatched junction bases numbered 6, after V lost 3 bases and J lost 7 bases. The CDR3 has 14 residues. The CDR3 DNA reads TGCGCCAGCAGCTGGCGAACGGGAGGGAATGAGCAGTTCTTC. It specifies CASSWRTGGNEQFF. Based on the CDR3 plus reference TRBV5-1 and TRBJ2-1, the full variable domain is KAGVTQTPRYLIKTRGQQVTLSCSPISGHRSVSWYQQTPGQGLQFLFEYFSETQRNKGNFPGRFSGRQFSNSRSEMNVSTLELGDSALYLCASSWRTGGNEQFFGPGTRLTVL.

The CDR3 is CAWRVSHSDGYTF. The CDR3 DNA sequence: TGTGCCTGGAGAGTTTCGCATTCGGATGGCTACACCTTC. The chain recombines TRBV30 with TRBJ1-2, with no clear D. Per germline, CDR1 GTSNPN and CDR2 SVGIG (reference sequence). CDR3 size: 13 residues. V was trimmed by 3 bases and J by 6 bases, leaving 14 bases between them.

The rearrangement uses TRBV28 and TRBJ2-1; D may be TRBD1 or TRBD2 (6 bases each). The CDR3 consists of 14 residues. V was trimmed by 2 bases and J by 9 bases, leaving 14 bases between them. Germline CDR1 is MDHEN and CDR2 is SYDVKM. CDR3 coding DNA: TGTGCCAGCAGTTTAAATCTTAAGGGGGGTGAGCAGTTCTTC. Amino acids: CASSLNLKGGEQFF.